This paragraph covers one TCR beta chain sequence. Its antigen remains unknown. These data come from a study of cytomegalovirus exposure and HLA in healthy donors. The study's findings and limits: Reportedly, HLA-A and HLA-B alleles of most subjects were accurately predicted from TCR beta. In a later analysis, TCR beta V- and J-gene trimming showed a link to a missense DCLRE1C variant.

60 Vbeta and 13 Jbeta primers were used in PCR. Assay used: immunoSEQ multiplex PCR; TCRdb lists only in-frame clones, some missing. The sample holds roughly 97,000 clones, over 75% seen once. The CDR3 has 14 residues. CDR1 is SEHNR and CDR2 is FQNEAQ in the germline V gene (reference sequence). Trimming pared 6 bases from V and 2 bases from J, leaving 14 bases between. Input material: PBMCs. The source is a man in his forties in good health and CMV-seropositive. This chain joins TRBV7-9 and TRBJ2-7, with D tentatively TRBD2 (5 bases). DNA of the CDR3: TGTGCCAGCAGAAAGGGAGCAGCCCCCTACGAGCAGTACTTC. Its translation is CASRKGAAPYEQYF.